What follows are 31 T cell receptor beta chains derived from one specimen sequenced in a study of cytomegalovirus exposure and HLA in healthy donors. The method was immunoSEQ multiplex PCR; TCRdb's version includes in-frame clones alone and lacks a portion of them. The sample has around 400,000 clones, about nine tenths seen once; the top ten hold 0.8% to 0.85%. The sample was PBMCs. The source is a woman in her late teens or twenties in good health and CMV-seronegative.

This chain uses TRBV2 with TRBJ2-7; D is possibly TRBD1 (6 bases). Germline V gives CDR1 SNHLY, CDR2 FYNNEI. The CDR3 sequence is 16 residues long. Trimming left V 5 bases short and J 3 bases short, with 20 bases between. The chain's CDR3 is CASSTAEGRRGYEQYF. In DNA form, the CDR3 reads TGTGCCAGCAGTACCGCCGAGGGGCGCAGGGGCTACGAGCAGTACTTC. The full variable domain, its missing parts supplied by reference TRBV2 and TRBJ2-7, is EPEVTQTPSHQVTQMGQEVILRCVPISNHLYFYWYRQILGQKVEFLVSFYNNEISEKSEIFDDQFSVERPDGSNFTLKIRSTKLEDSAMYFCASSTAEGRRGYEQYFGPGTRLTVT.

The chain uses TRBV28 and TRBJ1-5; D gene unclear. The CDR3 has 13 residues. Germline V gene data show CDR1 as MDHEN and CDR2 as SYDVKM. The V and J ends lost 5 bases and 0 bases respectively, with 5 bases between them. The CDR3 DNA sequence: TGTGCCAGCAGTACACCTAGCAATCAGCCCCAGCATTTT. Translation gives CASSTPSNQPQHF.

This clone was observed a handful of times. The V call is TRBV27, the J call TRBJ1-2; D is unresolved. Looked up from germline, CDR1 is MNHEY and CDR2 is SMNVEV (reference sequence). The V and J ends lost 4 bases and 8 bases respectively, with 11 bases between them. This CDR3 spans 12 amino acids. This CDR3 reads CASSSDGRGYTF. CDR3 DNA: TGTGCCAGCAGTTCAGATGGGAGGGGCTACACCTTC.

The chain uses TRBV6-1 and TRBJ2-7; 7 nucleotides match TRBD1. There are 15 residues in the CDR3. The germline V gene encodes CDR1 MNHNS and CDR2 SASEGT. V was clipped by 1 base and J by 7 bases; unmatched bases: 10. The CDR3: CASSEDQGGSGEQYF. For the CDR3, the DNA is TGTGCCAGCAGTGAAGATCAAGGGGGCTCGGGTGAGCAGTACTTC.

The rearrangement links TRBV30 to TRBJ2-7; TRBD1 matches 8 bases. This CDR3 has 13 residues. V trimming: 0 bases; J trimming: 9 bases; junction bases outside the gene matches: 7. Germline lookup yields CDR1 GTSNPN and CDR2 SVGIG (reference sequence). The CDR3 protein is CAWSVQGAAPQYF. CDR3 bases: TGTGCCTGGAGTGTTCAGGGGGCGGCCCCGCAGTACTTC.

The chain combines TRBV6-1 with TRBJ2-7; 8 bases align to TRBD1. CDR3 length equals 15 residues. V shed 8 bases and J 5 bases; nucleotides not matched to a gene: 14. Germline V gene data show CDR1 as MNHNS and CDR2 as SASEGT. This CDR3 reads CASLPSGGRRDEQYF. CDR3 nucleotides: TGTGCCAGCTTACCGTCAGGGGGCCGACGGGACGAGCAGTACTTC.

The V and J genes are TRBV27 and TRBJ2-2, with TRBD2 matching 7 bases. CDR3 length: 16 residues. Germline lookup yields CDR1 MNHEY and CDR2 SMNVEV (reference sequence). Losses at the gene ends were 3 bases for V and 5 bases for J; bases not matched to a gene: 9. The CDR3 region is CASSFKRGSRTGELFF. CDR3 in DNA: TGTGCCAGCAGTTTCAAGCGGGGTTCGCGTACCGGGGAGCTGTTTTTT.

The chain links TRBV6-5 to TRBJ1-3; D uncertain. The CDR3 is 13 residues long. V was pared by 4 bases and J by 0 bases, with 4 bases between. CDR1 MNHEY and CDR2 SVGAGI come from the germline V gene. The CDR3 DNA follows: TGTGCCAGCAGTTCAGTCTCTGGAAACACCATATATTTT. Its protein product is CASSSVSGNTIYF.

The chain joins TRBV2 to TRBJ1-2; D is uncertain. The V gene lost 8 bases and the J gene lost 3 bases, with 10 bases spanning the gap. The germline V gene encodes CDR1 SNHLY and CDR2 FYNNEI. The CDR3 sequence is 12 residues long. The CDR3 DNA reads as TGTGCCAGCTCTTCTAGCGACTATGGCTACACCTTC. This translates into CASSSSDYGYTF.

This clone showed up just a few times. The genes are TRBV5-8 and TRBJ1-1; D not resolved. Trimming shortened V by 2 bases and J by 1 base, and 12 bases separated the two germline ends. Per the germline V gene, CDR1 is SGHTS and CDR2 is YDEGEE. The CDR3 has 15 amino acids. The CDR3 spells CASSLEAGRNTEAFF. The CDR3 coding sequence is TGTGCCAGCAGCTTAGAGGCCGGCAGGAACACTGAAGCTTTCTTT.

Remarks on this clone: In the same sample, other DNA sequences code for this CDR3. The chain recombines TRBV27 with TRBJ1-1; no reliable D call. The CDR3 sequence is 15 residues long. The V end was cut by 3 bases, the J end by 1 base, with 12 bases between. Germline lookup yields CDR1 MNHEY and CDR2 SMNVEV (reference sequence). The CDR3 bases are TGTGCCAGCAGTTTGAGTCGAGGGCCGAACACTGAAGCTTTCTTT. It yields the protein CASSLSRGPNTEAFF.

This chain connects TRBV27 to TRBJ2-1; a weak D match, TRBD1 (6 bases). Germline CDR1 is MNHEY and CDR2 is SMNVEV (reference sequence). This CDR3 is built from 14 residues. The V gene lost 3 bases and the J gene lost 8 bases, with 14 bases spanning the gap. The chain's CDR3 is CASSLTGNRYEQFF. The CDR3 DNA sequence: TGTGCCAGCAGTTTGACAGGAAATCGGTATGAGCAGTTCTTC.

This chain links TRBV5-1 with TRBJ2-7, with no clear D. Germline loops: CDR1 SGHRS, CDR2 YFSETQ. V lost 0 bases and J 1 base, leaving 11 bases between the germline ends. This CDR3 contains 15 residues. The CDR3 protein is CASSLGWRRSYEQYF. CDR3 coding DNA: TGCGCCAGCAGCTTGGGGTGGAGAAGGTCCTACGAGCAGTACTTC.

This clone was counted only a few times. The chain combines TRBV9 with TRBJ2-7, with TRBD2 matching 9 bases. The CDR3 consists of 15 residues. The germline CDR1 and CDR2 sequences are SGDLS and YYNGEE. V was clipped by 0 bases and J by 6 bases; unmatched bases: 7. This CDR3 is CASSVGGSGSLEQYF. CDR3 DNA sequence: TGTGCCAGCAGCGTAGGCGGTAGCGGGAGCCTCGAGCAGTACTTC.

The rearrangement uses TRBV18 and TRBJ1-2; 7 bases are a match to TRBD1. The CDR3 runs to 14 residues. V gave up 3 bases and J gave up 4 bases; unmatched junction bases: 5. Germline V lookup: CDR1 KGHSH, CDR2 LQKENI. The CDR3 loop is CASSPEPGGYGYTF. The DNA for the CDR3 is TGTGCCAGCTCACCGGAGCCAGGGGGCTATGGCTACACCTTC. The whole variable domain, filled in from reference TRBV18 and TRBJ1-2, reads NAGVMQNPRHLVRRRGQEARLRCSPMKGHSHVYWYRQLPEEGLKFMVYLQKENIIDESGMPKERFSAEFPKEGPSILRIQQVVRGDSAAYFCASSPEPGGYGYTFGSGTRLTVV.

This chain joins TRBV5-6 and TRBJ2-7, with 11 bases lining up with TRBD2. The CDR3 extends over 15 amino acids. With V trimmed by 5 bases and J by 4 bases, 8 bases remained unmatched. The germline V gene has CDR1 SGHDT and CDR2 YYEEEE. In nucleotides, the CDR3 is TGTGCCAGCAGGAAAAGGGCTAGCGGGAGGTACGAGCAGTACTTC. Protein product: CASRKRASGRYEQYF.

The chain is built from TRBV25-1 and TRBJ2-1; 9 bases agree with TRBD1. CDR1 and CDR2 (germline): MGHDK, SYGVNS. The CDR3 runs 14 residues. Trimming removed 3 bases from V and 8 bases from J; junction bases left unmatched: 5. The CDR3 reads CASSEGTGNYEQFF. In nucleotides, the CDR3 is TGTGCCAGCAGTGAGGGGACAGGGAATTATGAGCAGTTCTTC.

J is TRBJ1-2 and V is TRBV28; TRBD1 might be the D (5 bases). The V gene's germline CDR1 is MDHEN and CDR2 SYDVKM. V was trimmed by 2 bases and J by 9 bases, leaving 19 bases between them. The CDR3 has 15 amino acids. CDR3 protein: CASSLRWAGRTRYTF. DNA of the CDR3: TGTGCCAGCAGTTTACGGTGGGCAGGGAGGACGCGCTACACCTTC.

CDR3 region: CASSYGSSYNEQFF. Written as DNA, the CDR3 is TGCGCCAGCAGCTACGGGAGTTCCTACAATGAGCAGTTCTTC. The chain carries TRBV4-1 and TRBJ2-1; maybe TRBD2 (6 bases). This CDR3 spans 14 amino acids. Germline CDR1 is MGHRA and CDR2 is YSYEKL. V dropped 5 bases and J dropped 1 base, with 9 bases sitting between them.

This chain connects TRBV9 to TRBJ2-7, with 13 bases fitting TRBD2. V dropped 4 bases and J dropped 4; count of bases not matched to a gene: 5. From germline, CDR1 is SGDLS and CDR2 YYNGEE. This CDR3 has 15 residues. The CDR3 bases are TGTGCCAGCAGCCGGACTAGCGGGAGTAGTTACGAGCAGTACTTC. Protein sequence: CASSRTSGSSYEQYF.

V is TRBV7-2 and J is TRBJ2-3; D not resolved. V lost 3 bases and J 6 bases, leaving 7 bases between the germline ends. Germline-derived CDR1 and CDR2 are SGHTA and FQGNSA. This CDR3 has 12 amino acids. The DNA of the CDR3 is TGTGCCAGCAGCTTTACCGGGGATACGCAGTATTTT. Its protein product is CASSFTGDTQYF.

The chain carries TRBV27 and TRBJ2-7, with 8 bases aligning to TRBD1. CDR3 length: 16 residues. With 5 bases clipped from V and 4 bases from J, the junction kept 13 bases outside the gene matches. Germline-derived CDR1 and CDR2 are MNHEY and SMNVEV (reference sequence). The CDR3 is CASSPTGTGQGYEQYF. The CDR3 coding sequence is TGTGCCAGCAGTCCAACGGGGACAGGCCAGGGATACGAGCAGTACTTC.

This rearrangement joins TRBV7-9 to TRBJ1-2; D is perhaps TRBD1 (5 bases). V was clipped by 2 bases and J by 2 bases, with 24 bases between them. This CDR3 contains 19 residues. Germline values: CDR1 SEHNR, CDR2 FQNEAQ (reference sequence). CDR3: CASSLQEGQKVRGNYGYTF. CDR3 bases: TGTGCCAGCAGCTTACAGGAGGGGCAGAAGGTCCGGGGGAACTATGGCTACACCTTC.

The chain combines TRBV27 with TRBJ2-7, with a weak D call TRBD1 (6 bases). The CDR3 spans 13 residues. Trimming left V 2 bases short and J 2 bases short, with 7 bases between. Germline CDR1 is MNHEY and CDR2 is SMNVEV (reference sequence). CDR3 protein: CASSLQGPYEQYF. The CDR3 DNA follows: TGTGCCAGCAGTTTACAGGGGCCCTACGAGCAGTACTTC.

The gene calls are TRBV18 and TRBJ2-7; D possibly corresponds to TRBD2 (5 bases). Between the trimmed V and J ends, which lost 1 base and 4 bases, there was a span of 8 bases. The CDR3 is 13 amino acids. Germline loops: CDR1 KGHSH, CDR2 LQKENI. The CDR3 DNA reads as TGTGCCAGCTCACCACAGAGGGAATACGAGCAGTACTTC. This translates into CASSPQREYEQYF.

The chain employs TRBV7-9 and TRBJ2-2, with D maybe TRBD1 (5 bases). V was pared by 3 bases and J by 6 bases, with 8 bases between. In germline, CDR1 is SEHNR, CDR2 FQNEAQ (reference sequence). The CDR3 has 13 amino acids. CDR3 DNA sequence: TGTGCCAGCAGCTTTCAGGGTCCCGGGGAGCTGTTTTTT. Translating gives CASSFQGPGELFF. Full variable domain (remainder filled in from reference TRBV7-9 and TRBJ2-2): DTGVSQNPRHKITKRGQNVTFRCDPISEHNRLYWYRQTLGQGPEFLTYFQNEAQLEKSRLLSDRFSAERPKGSFSTLEIQRTEQGDSAMYLCASSFQGPGELFFGEGSRLTVL.

This chain uses TRBV5-1 with TRBJ1-2; 7 positions agree with TRBD1. The germline gives CDR1 SGHRS, CDR2 YFSETQ. The CDR3 spans 15 residues. Losses at the gene ends were 0 bases for V and 3 bases for J; bases not matched to a gene: 5. CDR3 amino acids: CASSLGIQGDYGYTF. In DNA, the CDR3 is TGCGCCAGCAGCTTGGGGATCCAGGGGGACTATGGCTACACCTTC.

This rearrangement joins TRBV19 to TRBJ2-5, with TRBD1 matching over 8 bases. V dropped 3 bases and J dropped 4; count of bases not matched to a gene: 7. The CDR3 consists of 15 residues. Germline loops: CDR1 LNHDA, CDR2 SQIVND (reference sequence). The CDR3 sequence is CASSMETGALETQYF. The CDR3 coding sequence is TGTGCCAGTAGTATGGAGACAGGGGCGTTAGAGACCCAGTACTTC.

This chain connects TRBV7-9 to TRBJ2-7, with D possibly TRBD1 on 6 matching bases. Trimming cost V 5 bases and J 3 bases, with 26 bases left between them. This CDR3 contains 18 residues. Germline CDR1 SEHNR, CDR2 FQNEAQ (reference sequence). CDR3 sequence: CASSRSLSGTTTSYEQYF. In DNA form, the CDR3 reads TGTGCCAGCAGCAGGAGCCTCTCAGGGACAACCACCAGCTACGAGCAGTACTTC.

This sequence joins TRBV2 and TRBJ2-5; 7 bases map to TRBD1. The germline CDR1 and CDR2 sequences are SNHLY and FYNNEI. This CDR3 has 16 residues. With 6 bases clipped from V and 5 bases from J, the junction kept 15 bases outside the gene matches. The CDR3 DNA reads as TGTGCCAGCAGCTCCACAGAGGGAGACAGGGATGAGACCCAGTACTTC. Protein sequence: CASSSTEGDRDETQYF.

The rearrangement links TRBV30 to TRBJ2-5; perhaps TRBD2 as D (6 bases). Germline V CDR1 and CDR2: GTSNPN, SVGIG (reference sequence). This CDR3 is 11 amino acids long. With 5 bases removed from V and 10 bases from J, the gap between germline ends came to 14 bases. Here the CDR3 reads CAWGTASGQYF. The CDR3 nucleotides are TGTGCCTGGGGGACTGCTAGTGGCCAGTACTTC.